A single sample is the source of the 28 T cell receptor beta chains below, sequenced in a study of CD8 T cells in Susac syndrome. RNA, at 0.5 to 1 ug, was reverse transcribed with random hexamers. From the immunoSEQ multiplex PCR reads, TCRdb called clonotypes with MiXCR, one entry per CDR3 protein. The table lists some 260,000 distinct CDR3 sequences, just over 90% of them singletons. The specimen sequenced was CD4+ T cells from PBMCs. The receptors come from a human donor with multiple sclerosis.

This chain connects TRBV20-1 to TRBJ1-1; the match to TRBD1 covers 9 bases. Germline V gene sequence: CDR1 DFQATT, CDR2 SNEGSKA (reference sequence). V was clipped by 3 bases and J by 1 base; unmatched bases: 15. The CDR3 length is 18 residues. The DNA of the CDR3 is TGCAGTGCTAGGGGGAGGGACAGGGTGAGTCGGGGGAACACTGAAGCTTTCTTT. It codes for CSARGRDRVSRGNTEAFF.

The chain combines TRBV6-6 with TRBJ2-7, with TRBD1 matching over 11 bases. The CDR3 has 15 amino acids. J gave up 7 bases and V 8 bases, and 13 bases lay outside the gene matches. CDR1 and CDR2 (germline): MNHNY, SVGAGI (reference sequence). CDR3 coding DNA: TGTGCCAGCGTTCAATGGACAGGGGGCAGAGGGGAGCAGTACTTC. It specifies CASVQWTGGRGEQYF.

This chain uses TRBV5-1 with TRBJ2-5; TRBD1 agrees at 9 bases. The CDR3 contains 13 residues. With V trimmed by 7 bases and J by 2 bases, 3 bases remained unmatched. Germline V gives CDR1 SGHRS, CDR2 YFSETQ. In DNA form, the CDR3 reads TGCGCCAGCTCGGGACAGGGACAAGAGACCCAGTACTTC. It encodes CASSGQGQETQYF.

In this sample, this clonotype turned up once. A junction boundary mismatches the germline segment, possibly from a read error. J is TRBJ1-3 and V is TRBV2; no clear D gene. CDR1 and CDR2 (germline): SNHLY, FYNNEI. This CDR3 comprises 14 residues. This chain's CDR3 is CASSELGSENTIYF. The DNA of the CDR3 is TGTGCCAGCAGTGAATTAGGCTCTGAAAACACCATATATTTT.

The V and J genes are TRBV4-1 and TRBJ2-7; 7 positions agree with TRBD1. This CDR3 comprises 14 residues. The ends lost 4 bases at V and 6 bases at J; junction bases unmatched: 9. The V gene's germline CDR1 is MGHRA and CDR2 YSYEKL. DNA of the CDR3: TGCGCCAGCAGCCCGGGACAGCCTCTCGGCGAGCAGTACTTC. Protein: CASSPGQPLGEQYF.

This chain uses TRBV7-2 with TRBJ2-6; perhaps TRBD2 as D (6 bases). The germline CDR1 and CDR2 sequences are SGHTA and FQGNSA. This CDR3 has 15 amino acids. V was clipped by 5 bases and J by 0 bases, with 8 bases between them. Written as DNA, the CDR3 is TGTGCCAGCAGCCGGGGGATCTCTGGGGCCAACGTCCTGACTTTC. It codes for CASSRGISGANVLTF.

V is TRBV7-9 and J is TRBJ1-4, with unresolved D. The germline V gene encodes CDR1 SEHNR and CDR2 FQNEAQ (reference sequence). The V end was cut by 1 base, the J end by 2 bases, with 11 bases between. CDR3 length equals 16 residues. The CDR3 DNA follows: TGTGCCAGCAGCTTAGTTTCGGGGAGCACTAATGAAAAACTGTTTTTT. Translated: CASSLVSGSTNEKLFF.

The chain carries TRBV29-1 and TRBJ2-5; D could derive from TRBD1 or TRBD2 (5 bases each). The germline V and J ends were trimmed by 3 bases and 9 bases, with 17 bases remaining between them. The germline V gene encodes CDR1 SQVTM and CDR2 ANQGSEA. CDR3 length equals 13 residues. The CDR3 here is CSVDRDGLDPQYF. In DNA, the CDR3 is TGCAGCGTTGATCGGGACGGACTCGACCCCCAGTACTTC.

This chain links TRBV5-1 with TRBJ1-2; TRBD1 matches at 7 bases. CDR3 length: 16 residues. Germline trimming cut 4 bases from V and 2 bases from J; bases unmatched to any gene: 11. Per germline, CDR1 SGHRS and CDR2 YFSETQ. CDR3 DNA: TGCGCCAGCAGCCCCAGGGACAGATATTCGAACTATGGCTACACCTTC. Protein product: CASSPRDRYSNYGYTF. The whole variable domain, filled in from reference TRBV5-1 and TRBJ1-2, reads KAGVTQTPRYLIKTRGQQVTLSCSPISGHRSVSWYQQTPGQGLQFLFEYFSETQRNKGNFPGRFSGRQFSNSRSEMNVSTLELGDSALYLCASSPRDRYSNYGYTFGSGTRLTVV.

This clonotype was counted a few times. The chain has TRBV27 and TRBJ2-5; a weak D match, TRBD1 (6 bases). V was clipped by 2 bases and J by 5 bases, with 9 bases between them. The CDR3 length is 13 residues. CDR1 and CDR2 from the germline V gene are MNHEY and SMNVEV (reference sequence). CDR3 DNA: TGTGCCAGCAGTTTAAGGGGGTCCGAGACCCAGTACTTC. It translates to CASSLRGSETQYF.

The sample holds one count of this clonotype. The chain carries TRBV19 and TRBJ1-1; 7 bases are a match to TRBD1. CDR1 is LNHDA, CDR2 SQIVND, per germline (reference sequence). V gave up 2 bases and J gave up 6 bases; unmatched junction bases: 6. The CDR3 spans 14 residues. In nucleotides, the CDR3 is TGTGCCAGTAGTATACTAACAGGGGAAGCTGAAGCTTTCTTT. This translates into CASSILTGEAEAFF.

V gene TRBV7-2 combines with J gene TRBJ1-5; D unresolved. Per germline, CDR1 SGHTA and CDR2 FQGNSA. The CDR3 runs to 14 residues. V was shortened by 1 base and J by 7 bases, with 11 bases between the two germline ends. The CDR3 loop is CASSLGSVRQPQHF. CDR3 nucleotide sequence: TGTGCCAGCAGCTTAGGATCTGTCAGGCAGCCCCAGCATTTT.

The rearrangement uses TRBV4-2 and TRBJ1-5; no definite D call. The CDR3 sequence is 14 residues long. Germline CDR1 LGHNA, CDR2 YNFKEQ. With 0 bases removed from V and 14 bases from J, the gap between germline ends came to 17 bases. In DNA, the CDR3 is TGTGCCAGCAGCCAAGAGGTCGGGCGGAATGAGGAGCATTTT. Translation: CASSQEVGRNEEHF.

The chain is built from TRBV12-3 or TRBV12-4 and TRBJ2-3; D is perhaps TRBD2 (6 bases). CDR3 size: 14 residues. The ends were cut back, 5 bases at V and 5 bases at J, with 14 bases in the middle. CDR3: CASSGGGPGDTQYF. The CDR3 region has the DNA TGTGCCAGCAGTGGAGGAGGGCCAGGAGATACGCAGTATTTT.

The chain is built from TRBV7-9 and TRBJ1-2, with TRBD1 matching 8 bases. The germline gives CDR1 SEHNR, CDR2 FQNEAQ (reference sequence). V shed 4 bases and J 13 bases; nucleotides not matched to a gene: 11. The CDR3 has 13 amino acids. CDR3 residues: CASSSKPTGDGTF. DNA of the CDR3: TGTGCCAGCAGCTCTAAGCCGACAGGGGATGGCACCTTC.

The chain joins TRBV5-1 to TRBJ2-5, with TRBD2 matching over 9 bases. In germline, CDR1 is SGHRS, CDR2 YFSETQ. Germline trimming cut 7 bases from V and 4 bases from J; bases unmatched to any gene: 11. This CDR3 comprises 15 residues. The CDR3 nucleotides are TGCGCCAGCGCCTCCGGCGGGGGGGGTGTAGAGACCCAGTACTTC. It yields the protein CASASGGGGVETQYF.

This chain uses TRBV20-1 with TRBJ1-5; 8 positions match TRBD1. The CDR3 length is 13 residues. CDR1 DFQATT and CDR2 SNEGSKA come from the germline V gene (reference sequence). With V trimmed by 3 bases and J by 7 bases, 5 bases remained unmatched. Here the CDR3 DNA reads TGCAGTGCTAGTCAGGGGGCAGGACAGCCCCAGCATTTT. This codes for CSASQGAGQPQHF.

The chain combines TRBV28 with TRBJ2-7, with 9 bases lining up with TRBD1. This CDR3 has 13 amino acids. Trimming took 7 bases from V and 6 from J; bases not matched to a gene: 7. Germline V gene data show CDR1 as MDHEN and CDR2 as SYDVKM. The CDR3 bases are TGTGCCAGCACCTCGGGACAGGGCACCGAGCAGTACTTC. Protein product: CASTSGQGTEQYF.

The chain carries TRBV19 and TRBJ1-2; D call uncertain. The CDR3 consists of 13 residues. Trimming shortened V by 6 bases and J by 3 bases, and 11 bases separated the two germline ends. The germline CDR1 and CDR2 sequences are LNHDA and SQIVND (reference sequence). CDR3 in DNA: TGTGCCAGTAGGATAATTACGGACTATGGCTACACCTTC. Translation gives CASRIITDYGYTF.

V and J are TRBV20-1 and TRBJ2-2, with D possibly being TRBD1 (6 bases). The V end lost 2 bases, the J end lost 7 bases, and 17 bases lay between the germline ends. Germline V gene sequence: CDR1 DFQATT, CDR2 SNEGSKA (reference sequence). The CDR3 contains 15 residues. Here the CDR3 reads CSARRPVGAVGELFF. The CDR3 nucleotides read TGCAGTGCTAGACGGCCAGTGGGGGCAGTCGGGGAGCTGTTTTTT.

CDR3 nucleotides: TGCGCCAGCACCGTCGGGGGGGCCGGCACCGGGGAGCTGTTTTTT. This encodes CASTVGGAGTGELFF. The chain recombines TRBV5-1 with TRBJ2-2, with 8 bases aligning to TRBD2. Trimming removed 6 bases from V and 4 bases from J; junction bases left unmatched: 8. Germline lookup yields CDR1 SGHRS and CDR2 YFSETQ. The CDR3 runs 15 residues.

This chain links TRBV12-3 or TRBV12-4 with TRBJ2-6; D is uncertain. The CDR3 length is 15 residues. V was trimmed by 2 bases and J by 0 bases, leaving 5 bases between them. The CDR3 loop reads CASSLSSSGANVLTF. In nucleotides, the CDR3 is TGTGCCAGCAGTTTAAGTAGCTCTGGGGCCAACGTCCTGACTTTC.

The CDR3 spells CSPDSQETQYF. In DNA form, the CDR3 reads TGCAGTCCGGACAGCCAAGAGACCCAGTACTTC. The chain recombines TRBV20-1 with TRBJ2-5, with D possibly matching TRBD1 (6 bases). CDR1 and CDR2 (germline): DFQATT, SNEGSKA (reference sequence). This CDR3 spans 11 amino acids. Trimming took off 8 bases at V and 1 base at J, with 8 bases between the two ends.

The chain joins TRBV6-5 to TRBJ2-6; no firm D call. The CDR3 covers 15 residues. Germline lookup yields CDR1 MNHEY and CDR2 SVGAGI. Trimming removed 3 bases from V and 2 bases from J, with 8 bases in between. In DNA, the CDR3 is TGTGCCAGCAGTTATATGTCGACTGGGGCCAACGTCCTGACTTTC. Its translation is CASSYMSTGANVLTF.

The V call is TRBV2, the J call TRBJ1-4; maybe TRBD1 (6 bases). Germline lookup yields CDR1 SNHLY and CDR2 FYNNEI. The V and J ends lost 7 bases and 2 bases respectively, with 17 bases between them. The CDR3 is 16 amino acids. The chain's CDR3 is CASTSAWTATNEKLFF. The CDR3 DNA sequence: TGTGCCAGCACTTCAGCCTGGACAGCGACTAATGAAAAACTGTTTTTT. The whole variable domain, filled in from reference TRBV2 and TRBJ1-4, reads EPEVTQTPSHQVTQMGQEVILRCVPISNHLYFYWYRQILGQKVEFLVSFYNNEISEKSEIFDDQFSVERPDGSNFTLKIRSTKLEDSAMYFCASTSAWTATNEKLFFGSGTQLSVL.

The V and J genes are TRBV19 and TRBJ1-1, with unresolved D. Germline CDR1 and CDR2: LNHDA and SQIVND (reference sequence). Trimming pared 2 bases from V and 1 base from J, leaving 5 bases between. The CDR3 consists of 13 residues. The CDR3 here is CASSIPGNTEAFF. In nucleotides, the CDR3 is TGTGCCAGTAGTATACCAGGGAACACTGAAGCTTTCTTT.

The rearrangement links TRBV5-1 to TRBJ1-4, with D unresolved. Trimming left V 0 bases short and J 8 bases short, with 14 bases between. The CDR3 runs to 15 residues. Germline lookup yields CDR1 SGHRS and CDR2 YFSETQ. The CDR3 sequence: CASSLEGNAGEKLFF. The CDR3 DNA follows: TGCGCCAGCAGCTTGGAAGGAAATGCGGGGGAAAAACTGTTTTTT.

Written as DNA, the CDR3 is TGCGCCAGCGGGACTCCTAGCTCCTACGAGCAGTACTTC. This translates into CASGTPSSYEQYF. The chain links TRBV5-1 to TRBJ2-7; possible D gene TRBD2, 6 bases. Germline assignment: CDR1 SGHRS and CDR2 YFSETQ. V was trimmed by 7 bases and J by 0 bases, leaving 11 bases between them. CDR3 length: 13 amino acids.